This T cell receptor beta chain was documented in a study of T cell repertoires in cytomegalovirus infection (dated by TCRdb to the late 2010s). As for the study more broadly: The peptide stimulations were aimed at well-studied HLA-B-restricted epitopes as well as recently identified HLA-C-restricted CMV epitopes, whose presentation resists viral immunomodulation. Because public TCR beta signatures pointed to carriage of CMV infection together with the matching HLA type, the HLA type of each donor mattered for the analysis.

Study-level results and caveats: In both this cohort and an independent cohort of over 350 donors, the cumulative frequency of public TCR beta family members distinguished carriers of CMV infection plus the relevant HLA type. In the ex vivo response, HLA-C-restricted CMV-specific TCR beta clonotypes were dominant, and in two of eight donors the single most frequent clonotype came from this HLA-C-restricted group.

Sequencing relied on an Illumina HiSeq 1500. Using fastp trimming at Q25 and MiXCR clonotype assembly, TCRdb reanalyzed the public sequencing data and kept in-frame beta chains. Merged by CDR3 protein, the rows form single entries marked with the most common genes and DNA. Present in this sample are around 750,000 distinct CDR3 sequences, roughly 33% of which were seen just once. Around 12% of the sample is held by the ten biggest clonotypes. The treatment or condition tag for this specimen amounts to: in vitro stimulation with specific CMV peptide epitopes to enrich CMV-specific T cells. This clonotype was observed once. Its antigen is currently not known. Per-base qualities were not stored, and no clone one base away is much larger. A lone read gives weak evidence. From a lookup of the germline V gene (reference sequence), CDR1 and CDR2 are SGHNT and YYREEE. V is cut back by 4 bases and J by 9 bases, with 10 bases in the junction unmatched. Inclusive of the bounding cysteine and phenylalanine, the CDR3 is 15 residues long. The read is trimmed to its CDR3 DNA, 45 bases read in frame from base 1.

This receptor was taken from a human donor in good health (CMV status not recorded). Some clones in this sample may be carry-over from other donors' samples. The chain employs TRBV5-4 and TRBJ1-6; TRBD1 agrees with 7 junctional bases. The input for sequencing was cultured CD8+ T cells from PBMCs, taken from culture after CMV antigen stimulation. The CDR3 protein is CASSDGQAGSSPLHF. The nucleotides are TGTGCCAGCAGCGACGGACAGGCAGGGTCTTCACCCCTCCACTTT.